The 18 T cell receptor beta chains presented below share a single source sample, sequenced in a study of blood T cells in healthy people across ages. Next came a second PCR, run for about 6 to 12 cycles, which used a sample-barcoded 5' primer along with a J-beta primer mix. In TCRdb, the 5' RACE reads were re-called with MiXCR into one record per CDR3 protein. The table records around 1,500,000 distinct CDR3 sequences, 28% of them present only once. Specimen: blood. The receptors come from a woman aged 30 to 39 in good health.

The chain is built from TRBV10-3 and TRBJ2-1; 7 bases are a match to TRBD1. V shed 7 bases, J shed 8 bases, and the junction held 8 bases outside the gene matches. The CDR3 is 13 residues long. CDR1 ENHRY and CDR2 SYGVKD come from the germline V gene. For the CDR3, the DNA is TGTGCCATCAACTCCGGACAGGAGGATGAGCAGTTCTTC. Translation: CAINSGQEDEQFF.

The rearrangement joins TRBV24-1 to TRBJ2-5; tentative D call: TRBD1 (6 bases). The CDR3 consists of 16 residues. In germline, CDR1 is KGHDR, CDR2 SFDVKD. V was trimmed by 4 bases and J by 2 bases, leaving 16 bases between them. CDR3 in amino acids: CATSDPKLDSQETQYF. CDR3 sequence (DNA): TGTGCCACCAGTGACCCTAAGTTGGACAGTCAAGAGACCCAGTACTTC.

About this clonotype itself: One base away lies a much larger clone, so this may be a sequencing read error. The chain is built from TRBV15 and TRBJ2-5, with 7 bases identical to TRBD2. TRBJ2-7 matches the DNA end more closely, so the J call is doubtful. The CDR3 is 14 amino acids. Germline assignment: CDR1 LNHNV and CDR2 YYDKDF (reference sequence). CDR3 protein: CATSSDGGGYEQYF. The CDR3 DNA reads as TGTGCCACCAGCAGTGATGGCGGGGGTTACGAGCAGTACTTC.

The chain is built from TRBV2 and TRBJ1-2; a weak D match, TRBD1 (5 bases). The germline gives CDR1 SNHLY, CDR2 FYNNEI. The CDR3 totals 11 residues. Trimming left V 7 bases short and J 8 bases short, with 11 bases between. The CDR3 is CASMGGIGYTF. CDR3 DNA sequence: TGTGCCAGCATGGGGGGAATCGGCTACACCTTC.

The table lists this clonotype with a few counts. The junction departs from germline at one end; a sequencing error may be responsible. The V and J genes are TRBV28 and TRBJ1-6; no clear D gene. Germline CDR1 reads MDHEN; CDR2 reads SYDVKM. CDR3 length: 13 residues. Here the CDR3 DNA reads TGTGCCAGCAGCTTATTCTCCCATTCACCCCTCCACTTT. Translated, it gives CASSLFSHSPLHF.

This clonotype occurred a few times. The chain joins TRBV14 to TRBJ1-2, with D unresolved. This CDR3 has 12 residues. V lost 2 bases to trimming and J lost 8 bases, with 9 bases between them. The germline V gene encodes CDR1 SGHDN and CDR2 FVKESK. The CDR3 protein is CASSQNIGGYTF. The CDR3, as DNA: TGTGCCAGCAGCCAAAACATCGGCGGCTACACCTTC.

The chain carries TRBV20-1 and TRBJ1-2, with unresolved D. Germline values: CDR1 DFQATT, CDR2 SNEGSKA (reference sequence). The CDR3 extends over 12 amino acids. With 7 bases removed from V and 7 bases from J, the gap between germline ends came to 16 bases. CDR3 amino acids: CSVIAGRPGYTF. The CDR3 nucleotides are TGCAGTGTCATCGCCGGTCGTCCTGGCTACACCTTC.

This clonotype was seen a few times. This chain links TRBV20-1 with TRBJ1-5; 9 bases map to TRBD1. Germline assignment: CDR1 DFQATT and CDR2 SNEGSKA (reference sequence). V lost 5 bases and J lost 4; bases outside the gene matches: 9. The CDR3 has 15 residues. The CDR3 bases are TGCAGTGCTGGGGGAGGGACAGGGCGAAATCAGCCCCAGCATTTT. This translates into CSAGGGTGRNQPQHF.

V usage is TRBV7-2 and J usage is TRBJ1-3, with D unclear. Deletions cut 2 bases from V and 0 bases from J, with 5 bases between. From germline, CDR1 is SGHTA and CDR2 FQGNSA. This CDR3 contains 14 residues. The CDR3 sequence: CASSLSFSGNTIYF. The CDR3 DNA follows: TGTGCCAGCAGCTTAAGTTTCTCTGGAAACACCATATATTTT.

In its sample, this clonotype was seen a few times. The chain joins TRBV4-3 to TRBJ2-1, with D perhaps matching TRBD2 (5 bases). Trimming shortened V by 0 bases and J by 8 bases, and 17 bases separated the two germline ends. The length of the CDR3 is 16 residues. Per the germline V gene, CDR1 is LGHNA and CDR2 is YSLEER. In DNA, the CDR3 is TGCGCCAGCAGCCAAGATTCTAGCATCTTCAAGGATGAGCAGTTCTTC. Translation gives CASSQDSSIFKDEQFF.

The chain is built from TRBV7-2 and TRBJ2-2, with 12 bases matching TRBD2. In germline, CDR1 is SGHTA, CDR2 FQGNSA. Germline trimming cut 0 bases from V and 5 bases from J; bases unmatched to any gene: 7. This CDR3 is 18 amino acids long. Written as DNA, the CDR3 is TGTGCCAGCAGCTTAGCGCCGACTAGCGGGAGTCTTACCGGGGAGCTGTTTTTT. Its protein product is CASSLAPTSGSLTGELFF.

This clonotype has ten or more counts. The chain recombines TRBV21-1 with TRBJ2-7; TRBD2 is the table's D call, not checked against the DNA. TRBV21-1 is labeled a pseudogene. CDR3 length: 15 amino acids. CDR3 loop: CASSYLVLRAYEQYF. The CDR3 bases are TGTGCCAGCAGCTATTTAGTCCTGAGGGCCTACGAGCAGTACTTC.

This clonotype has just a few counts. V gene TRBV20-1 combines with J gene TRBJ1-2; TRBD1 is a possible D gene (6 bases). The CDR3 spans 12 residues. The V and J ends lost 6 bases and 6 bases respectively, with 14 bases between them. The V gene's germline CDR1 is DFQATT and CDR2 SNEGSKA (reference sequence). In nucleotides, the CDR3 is TGCAGTGCGATCCCCCGACAGGATGGCTACACCTTC. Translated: CSAIPRQDGYTF.

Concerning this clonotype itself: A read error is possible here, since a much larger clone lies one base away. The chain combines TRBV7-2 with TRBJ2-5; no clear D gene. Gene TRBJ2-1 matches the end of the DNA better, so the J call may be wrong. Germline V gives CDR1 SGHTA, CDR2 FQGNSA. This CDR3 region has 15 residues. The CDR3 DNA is TGTGCCAGCAGCTTCCCGACCAGCCTCCAAGAGACCCAGTTCTTC. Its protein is CASSFPTSLQETQFF.

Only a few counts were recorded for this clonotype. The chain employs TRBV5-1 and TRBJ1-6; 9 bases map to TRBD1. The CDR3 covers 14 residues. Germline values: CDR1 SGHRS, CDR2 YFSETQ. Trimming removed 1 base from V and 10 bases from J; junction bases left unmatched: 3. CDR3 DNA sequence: TGCGCCAGCAGCTTGATGGACAGGGGATCACCCCTCCACTTT. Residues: CASSLMDRGSPLHF.

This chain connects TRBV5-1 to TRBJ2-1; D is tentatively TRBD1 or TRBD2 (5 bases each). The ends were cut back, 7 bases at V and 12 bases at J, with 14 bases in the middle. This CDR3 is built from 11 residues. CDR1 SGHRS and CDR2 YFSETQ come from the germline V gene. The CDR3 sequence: CASRGSQVQFF. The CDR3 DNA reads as TGCGCCAGCCGGGGCTCGCAGGTGCAGTTCTTC.

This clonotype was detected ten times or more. Here the CDR3 reads CASNKITGYEQYF. The CDR3 DNA sequence: TGTGCCAGCAATAAGATTACCGGTTACGAGCAGTACTTC. The gene calls are TRBV5-5 and TRBJ2-7; unclear D gene. The CDR3 is made up of 13 amino acids. Germline values: CDR1 SGHKS, CDR2 YYEKEE (reference sequence). V was trimmed by 6 bases and J by 4 bases, leaving 14 bases between them. The variable domain in full, completed from reference TRBV5-5 and TRBJ2-7, reads DAGVTQSPTHLIKTRGQQVTLRCSPISGHKSVSWYQQVLGQGPQFIFQYYEKEERGRGNFPDRFSARQFPNYSSELNVNALLLGDSALYLCASNKITGYEQYFGPGTRLTVT.

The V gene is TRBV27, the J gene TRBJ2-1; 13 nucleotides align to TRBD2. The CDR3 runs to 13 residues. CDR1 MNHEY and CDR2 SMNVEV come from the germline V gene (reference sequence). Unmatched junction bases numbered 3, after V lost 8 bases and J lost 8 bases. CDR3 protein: CASGLAGVHEQFF. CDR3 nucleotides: TGTGCCAGCGGACTAGCGGGAGTCCATGAGCAGTTCTTC.